The T cell receptor (beta chain) under discussion was sequenced for a study of beta chain features in type 1 diabetes (dated by TCRdb to 2016 to 2018). About the full investigation: Mean age, gender distribution, total cell number and subset yield did not differ between patients and healthy donors. A total of roughly 100 million sorted cells were examined across all samples, and a strong correlation was observed between cell number per subset and RNA yield. In the study, TCRB repertoires of sorted circulating CD4+ T cell subsets from recently diagnosed type 1 diabetes patients were compared with those of matched healthy donors. Regulatory and stem cell-like memory subsets were isolated from only 8 patients and roughly 8 healthy donors, whereas naive and central memory subsets came from all 30 or so donors.

The paper as a whole reports these results and caveats: Shorter templates might have been favored by PCR, but patient and control samples were amplified and corrected together, so both groups would have been affected equally by any skew. At VDJ recombination sites, patients with type 1 diabetes made fewer insertions and deleted more nucleotides, a pattern implying thymic rearrangement abnormalities. Because cDNA was sequenced instead of genomic DNA, highly expressing activated cells could be over-represented, though the groups showed no difference in activation or CD3 levels. In all four CD4+ subsets, TCRB CDR3 length was moderately but significantly shorter in type 1 diabetes patients. Naive, central memory and regulatory TCRB repertoires appeared more similar among patients than among healthy donors. HLA sub-analyses involved small numbers of individuals, so any influence of HLA type on TCRB rearrangement remained unresolved.

As encoded in the germline V gene, CDR1 is SGHTA while CDR2 is FQGNSA. Its CDR3 holds 15 amino acids, cysteine through phenylalanine. Only the CDR3 DNA is retained, 45 bases long and in frame from the first base. Trimmed from V: 1 base; trimmed from J: 3 bases; junction bases lacking a gene match: 4. The High Capacity cDNA Reverse Transcription Kit was used to reverse transcribe all of the isolated RNA, meaning that expressed TCRB transcripts were what got sequenced. Naive, central memory and regulatory T cell samples underwent deep immunoSEQ sequencing, averaging about 3.5 million total reads per sample. Sorted cells were lysed in RLT buffer and RNA was extracted with DNase-treated RNeasy Micro or Mini kits, depending on cell number. To prevent cross-contamination, every cell subset was processed on its own, while patient and healthy donor samples were processed together. Using the immunoSEQ multiplex PCR, TCRB sequences were amplified from cDNA into 87-bp fragments spanning the CDR3 region. Sequencing of the amplicons was done on the Illumina HiSeq platform. Turning to the authors' computational methods: Synthetic template baselines were used to correct PCR bias computationally, reads within Hamming distance 2 were collapsed, and singletons that could not be merged were discarded. Reads were aligned against IMGT to assign V, D and J genes, CDR3 length and insertions or deletions at six rearrangement sites. Clonotype counts were normalized to sorted cell number within each subset before computing true diversity and Gini coefficients with the tcR R package. The overlap coefficient, calculated on TCRB nucleotide sequences, was used to quantify repertoire sharing. Out-of-frame TCRB sequences from naive cells were analyzed as a proxy for the pre-selection repertoire. As stored in TCRdb, this immuneACCESS dataset retains in-frame rearrangements with V and J assigned. A fraction of the clones does not appear; measured against another copy, unresolved V genes explain less than half of the discrepancy, and the remainder lacks a known reason. The D gene and trimming were derived from the DNA, and the V and J assignments and clone size from that table. Within this sample are hundreds of thousands of clones, with 15% of them counted one time only. The ten most abundant clones make up about 0.086% of the sample.

Each donor gave one peripheral blood draw, roughly 120 mL on average, collected into heparinised tubes. Naive, central memory, regulatory and stem cell-like memory CD4+ T cells were sorted on a BD FACSAria II using a panel including CD45RO, CCR7, CD25, CD127, CD95 and CD27. A purity above 98% was achieved for all sorted populations. Right away, PBMCs were isolated by Lymphoprep density gradient centrifugation and were stained directly, with no culture step. To minimize batch effects, samples were stained and sorted in pairs, one healthy donor with one patient per experiment. This clone showed up just a few times. Its antigen has not been determined. No much larger clone is present one base from it, and per-base qualities are unavailable.

The chain joins TRBV7-2 to TRBJ2-3, with TRBD2 identical over 7 junction bases. The sequence derives from a man aged 18 to 30 in good health. Sequences were obtained from naive CD4+ T cells from blood. In light of the paper, this sample's cell subset or site label describes: true naive CD4+ T cells. The CDR3 corresponds to CASSLGSGKTDTQYF. The nucleotide sequence reads as follows: TGTGCCAGCAGCTTAGGGAGCGGGAAGACAGATACGCAGTATTTT.